The TCR beta chain under discussion was sequenced for a study of PD-1 blockade in classical Hodgkin lymphoma. Study findings and constraints: Those achieving complete response showed baseline diversity like newly diagnosed patients.

Time point specified: cycle 4 day 1 (C4D1), after six to seven weeks of nivolumab. Every patient relapsed after autologous stem cell transplantation, and brentuximab vedotin exposure varied. Patients had relapsed/refractory classical Hodgkin lymphoma with complete response, partial response or progressive disease as best response. Germline V CDR1 and CDR2: MNHEY, SVGAGI. This CDR3 is 14 amino acids long. Concerning this clone itself: What it recognizes is unknown.

TCRdb's table, derived via immunoSEQ multiplex PCR, lists solely in-frame clones and lacks some. The sample has approximately 41,000 clones, 66% seen once. The sequence came from a human donor with classical Hodgkin lymphoma. The material was peripheral blood mononuclear cells (PBMCs), obtained before the fourth cycle of nivolumab. J is TRBJ2-1 and V is TRBV6-5, with 8 bases aligning to TRBD1. CDR3 nucleotide sequence: TGTGCGGCGTGGGGGACAGGCAGCGGCAATGAGCAGTTCTTC. This sequence encodes CAAWGTGSGNEQFF.